The sequence of this T cell receptor (beta chain) was determined in a study of blood T cell repertoires in COVID-19. As for the study in general: T cells, B-cell-depleted T cells, or PBMCs provided the cDNA or gDNA that served as material.

Assay: immunoSEQ multiplex PCR; the TCRdb copy retains only in-frame clones and omits some. The sample shows some 70,000 clones, approximately 80% of them seen only once. The Seattle patients joined while their infection was active and were tracked longitudinally afterward. Germline V CDR1 and CDR2: LGHDT, YNNKEL (reference sequence). The CDR3 is made up of 15 amino acids. J lost 2 bases, V lost 5 bases, and 7 bases had no gene match. This receptor was identified in a man aged 50-60 years with COVID-19, enrolled during active disease. This chain uses TRBV3-1 (or the pseudogene TRBV3-2) with TRBJ2-5; 8 bases map to TRBD2. Sequenced material: peripheral blood. CDR3 in amino acids: CASSSGSGGQETQYF. The CDR3 nucleotides are TGTGCCAGCAGCTCAGGGTCGGGAGGGCAAGAGACCCAGTACTTC.